The clone carrying this TCR beta chain showed up many times. Its antigen remains unidentified. CDR1 is SQVTM, CDR2 ANQGSEA, per germline. The CDR3 contains 15 residues. V gave up 2 bases and J gave up 1 base, with 11 bases separating them. TCRdb itself ran the RT-PCR reads through MiXCR, one entry per CDR3 protein. The profile shows around 160,000 distinct CDR3 sequences, about a tenth of them singletons. This entry comes from a study of response to subunit inactivated influenza vaccine. Regarding the study as a whole: Each seasonal influenza vaccination, the authors suggested, recruits few new T cells.

This chain uses TRBV29-1 with TRBJ2-2; the D gene is possibly TRBD2 (6 bases). The TCR originated in a man aged 45-65 years who received an inactivated influenza vaccine. Material: non-naive T cells sorted from PBMCs, obtained roughly 6 weeks after vaccination. The CDR3 loop is CSVEFRLGNTGELFF. As DNA, the CDR3 is TGCAGCGTTGAATTCCGACTAGGGAACACCGGGGAGCTGTTTTTT.